Listed below are T cell receptor beta chains from one sample, sequenced in a study of T cell responses to AZD1222 COVID-19 vaccine. The data were produced by immunoSEQ multiplex PCR, yet TCRdb's version contains in-frame clones alone and is incomplete. Of some 100,000 clones listed, more than 75% are singletons. The starting material was peripheral blood, obtained on day 0 of AZD1222 vaccination. The receptors come from an adult in good health. Each CDR3 is given with its conserved first and last residue. The D gene is left open where the match is weak. Some rows mark clone size as missing; the rest say once, few, many or name a class of expanded clone.

DNA	CDR3	size	D	J	V
TGTGCCGGAGGGAGGCTGGGAACCTACAATGAGCAGTTCTTC	CAGGRLGTYNEQFF	few	NA	TRBJ2-1	TRBV25-1
TGTGCCAGCAGCTTAGGGGCACAGGGGCCTGATTCACCCCTCCACTTT	CASSLGAQGPDSPLHF	NA	TRBD1	TRBJ1-6	TRBV7-2
TGTGCCAGCAGCTTCTTCCCCCTGGGATACAGCGAGCAGTACTTC	CASSFFPLGYSEQYF	NA	NA	TRBJ2-7	TRBV5-6
TGTGCCAGCAGCAAGTGGGGGGACCCTGGAAACACCATATATTTT	CASSKWGDPGNTIYF	NA	NA	TRBJ1-3	TRBV28
TGTGCCAGCAGTCATAGCAATCAGCCCCAGCATTTT	CASSHSNQPQHF	NA	NA	TRBJ1-5	TRBV6-5
TGTGCCAGCAGCCGCCGGACGGGAGATAATTCACCCCTCCACTTT	CASSRRTGDNSPLHF	NA	NA	TRBJ1-6	TRBV7-6
TGCGCCAGCAGCTTGAGGGCCAGCGGGGGATGGAATGAGCAGTTCTTC	CASSLRASGGWNEQFF	NA	TRBD2	TRBJ2-1	TRBV5-1
TGTGCCAGCAGTCTCCCGACGGACAGCGGACACAATGAGCAGTTCTTC	CASSLPTDSGHNEQFF	few	NA	TRBJ2-1	TRBV28
TGTGCCAGTAGTATTAGTTGGACAACTGAAGCTTTCTTT	CASSISWTTEAFF	NA	NA	TRBJ1-1	TRBV19
TGCGCCAGCAGCTTGGGACAGGGATATAATTCACCCCTCCACTTT	CASSLGQGYNSPLHF	NA	TRBD1	TRBJ1-6	TRBV5-1
TGTGCCAGCAGTGAATCGGACCGAATGAACACTGAAGCTTTCTTT	CASSESDRMNTEAFF	NA	NA	TRBJ1-1	TRBV6-1
TGTGCCAGCAGCTTAGGCCGGACGGAAGGCAATGAGCAGTTCTTC	CASSLGRTEGNEQFF	NA	NA	TRBJ2-1	TRBV11-2
TGTGCCAGTACCATTCAGGGAGGGTATATCACTGAAGCTTTCTTT	CASTIQGGYITEAFF	NA	NA	TRBJ1-1	TRBV19
TGTGCCAGCAGCCAACCCGGGACAATAAGGTACGAGCAGTACTTC	CASSQPGTIRYEQYF	NA	NA	TRBJ2-7	TRBV5-4
TGTGCCAGCAGTGAAGCCGCCGGGTGGAATCAGGGGGTAAACTATGGCTACACCTTC	CASSEAAGWNQGVNYGYTF	NA	TRBD1	TRBJ1-2	TRBV6-1
TGTGCCAGCAGAGAAATCGGACAGGCGGATAATTCACCCCTCCACTTT	CASREIGQADNSPLHF	NA	TRBD1	TRBJ1-6	TRBV3-1/TRBV3-2
TGTGCCAGCTCACAAGCCCGAGCAGGACCGTTGACCTACGAGCAGTACTTC	CASSQARAGPLTYEQYF	NA	NA	TRBJ2-7	TRBV18
TGTGCCAGCAGTTTGCGGCTCCTCACCGGGACAGGGATCACTGAAGCTTTCTTT	CASSLRLLTGTGITEAFF	NA	TRBD1	TRBJ1-1	TRBV27
TGTGCCAGCAGCCCCCGGGCGAGCGGGCCTATTAACAATGAGCAGTTCTTC	CASSPRASGPINNEQFF	NA	NA	TRBJ2-1	TRBV11-2
TGTGCCAGCAGTTACTCACGGGGCATGGATGGCTACACCTTC	CASSYSRGMDGYTF	once	NA	TRBJ1-2	TRBV6-5
TGTGCCAGTAGTTGGCAGGACCTTAACTATGGCTACACCTTC	CASSWQDLNYGYTF	NA	NA	TRBJ1-2	TRBV19
TGTGCCAGTAGCCCACCCGGGACAGGGGGGAATGAGCAGTTCTTC	CASSPPGTGGNEQFF	NA	TRBD1	TRBJ2-1	TRBV19
TGTGCCAGCAGTTGGCTACCCCAGGGGGGGGAGCTGTTTTTT	CASSWLPQGGELFF	few	NA	TRBJ2-2	TRBV6-5
TGTGCCAGCAGCCTTCAAACAGGATACACCGGGGAGCTGTTTTTT	CASSLQTGYTGELFF	NA	NA	TRBJ2-2	TRBV6-5
TGTGCCAGCTCACCCGAGGTCGCAGGGCCTTATGGCTACACCTTC	CASSPEVAGPYGYTF	NA	NA	TRBJ1-2	TRBV18
TGTGCCAGCAGCGTCAGGGTTGCTGAAAAACTGTTTTTT	CASSVRVAEKLFF	NA	NA	TRBJ1-4	TRBV7-9
TGTGCCAGCTCACCATTGCAGGCAACTAATGAAAAACTGTTTTTT	CASSPLQATNEKLFF	NA	NA	TRBJ1-4	TRBV18
TGTGCCAGCAGCCAAGTCGGAGGGGGCACTGAAGCTTTCTTT	CASSQVGGGTEAFF	NA	NA	TRBJ1-1	TRBV3-1/TRBV3-2
TGTGCCAGCAGCCTTGTAGGGGCGGGGAACACTGAAGCTTTCTTT	CASSLVGAGNTEAFF	NA	NA	TRBJ1-1	TRBV7-9
TGTGCCACCAGCACTGGGGGGGTGGAGACCCAGTACTTC	CATSTGGVETQYF	NA	TRBD2	TRBJ2-5	TRBV15
TGTGCCAGCCGACCGAGAGGCGGGGGGCAGCCCCAGCATTTT	CASRPRGGGQPQHF	NA	NA	TRBJ1-5	TRBV28
TGTGCCTGGAGTAGGACTAGCGGGTTGTCTTACGAGCAGTACTTC	CAWSRTSGLSYEQYF	NA	TRBD2	TRBJ2-7	TRBV30
TGTGCCAGCAGTGACAGAGGACTAGCGGGGATATACGAGCAGTACTTC	CASSDRGLAGIYEQYF	NA	TRBD2	TRBJ2-7	TRBV2
TGCGCCAGCAGCCAAGAGTCCGGGTTGAACACTGAAGCTTTCTTT	CASSQESGLNTEAFF	NA	NA	TRBJ1-1	TRBV4-1
TGTGCCACCAGTGATTTAGTCCCTAGCGGGATCCCAGATACGCAGTATTTT	CATSDLVPSGIPDTQYF	NA	TRBD2	TRBJ2-3	TRBV24-1
TGTGCCAGCAGCCCGGTTGGTAGGGTTTTGGGCACAGATACGCAGTATTTT	CASSPVGRVLGTDTQYF	NA	NA	TRBJ2-3	TRBV11-2
TGTGCCTGGAGTGTACCTCCAGTTGAGGTCTCACCCCTCCACTTT	CAWSVPPVEVSPLHF	NA	NA	TRBJ1-6	TRBV30
TGTGCCAGCAGCTCGGGACCCCAAGAGACCCAGTACTTC	CASSSGPQETQYF	NA	NA	TRBJ2-5	TRBV6-5
TGTGCCAGCAGTTTCCGGACAGGGGGTAATTCACCCCTCCACTTT	CASSFRTGGNSPLHF	NA	TRBD1	TRBJ1-6	TRBV28
TGTGCCAGCACCCCCCAGGGGAGGACCGGGGAGCTGTTTTTT	CASTPQGRTGELFF	NA	NA	TRBJ2-2	TRBV6-5
TGTGCCAGTAGTACGCTAGCGAATGAAGGGTACGAGCAGTACTTC	CASSTLANEGYEQYF	NA	NA	TRBJ2-7	TRBV19
TGTGCCAGCTCACAGAGCACCGGGACAGAAATCGGCGAGCAGTACTTC	CASSQSTGTEIGEQYF	once	TRBD1	TRBJ2-7	TRBV18
TGCGCCAGCAGCCAGGCCTTGAACACTGAAGCTTTCTTT	CASSQALNTEAFF	NA	NA	TRBJ1-1	TRBV5-1
TGTGCCAGCACGCTCAGGGGGGGTACGCAGTATTTT	CASTLRGGTQYF	NA	NA	TRBJ2-3	TRBV25-1
TGTGCCAGCAGTGACGGAACCAGGTCACCCCTCCACTTT	CASSDGTRSPLHF	NA	NA	TRBJ1-6	TRBV6-4
TGTGCCAGCAGCTTAGAGGGAAGGGGTGAAGCTTTCTTT	CASSLEGRGEAFF	few	NA	TRBJ1-1	TRBV7-2
TGCGCCAGCTCCCGGGACTCGAACACCGGGGAGCTGTTTTTT	CASSRDSNTGELFF	NA	NA	TRBJ2-2	TRBV5-1
TGTGCCAGCAGCTTCCAGCGGGTCCGGAACACTGAAGCTTTCTTT	CASSFQRVRNTEAFF	NA	NA	TRBJ1-1	TRBV7-2